This is a list of T cell receptor beta chains from one sample in a study of shared clonotypes between healthy human individuals. Some clones are missing from TCRdb's copy, which holds only in-frame ones; the method was immunoSEQ multiplex PCR. The table lists roughly 2.4 million clones, around 95% of them singletons, with 0.1% to 0.15% in the top ten. Sequencing was performed on naive CD4+ T cells sorted from blood. The source of these receptors is a man aged 18 to 35 in good health. Each CDR3 is given with its conserved first and last residue. A D gene is named only where the DNA matches it firmly. Some rows mark clone size as missing; the rest say once, few, many or name a class of expanded clone.

v_call,d_call,j_call,clone_size,cdr3_nt,cdr3_aa
TRBV5-4,-,TRBJ1-1,-,TGTGCCAGCAGCTCGCAGGGATTGAACACTGAAGCTTTCTTT,CASSSQGLNTEAFF
TRBV4-1,-,TRBJ2-1,-,TGCGCCAGCAGCCAAGATGGGGCCATTAGGACAGACAATGAGCAGTTCTTC,CASSQDGAIRTDNEQFF
TRBV5-1,TRBD2,TRBJ2-3,-,TGCGCCAGCAGCTTGGCCGGGGCTAGCGGGACGGGTACGCAGTATTTT,CASSLAGASGTGTQYF
TRBV18,-,TRBJ1-2,-,TGTGCCAGCTCACCTGGGGGTACTAACTATGGCTACACCTTC,CASSPGGTNYGYTF
TRBV29-1,-,TRBJ1-5,-,TGCAGCGTTGTACTTAGCCCGGTAACAAATCAGCCCCAGCATTTT,CSVVLSPVTNQPQHF
TRBV19,-,TRBJ1-2,-,TGTGCCAGTAGTACGACGCACCGGGCCCAATTAAATGGCTACACCTTC,CASSTTHRAQLNGYTF
TRBV30,TRBD1,TRBJ2-7,-,TGTGCCTGGATGTCAGGGGGCTTAGGGGAGCAGTACTTC,CAWMSGGLGEQYF
TRBV5-1,-,TRBJ2-7,-,TGCGCCAGCAGCAGCCGGGGGGACACATCCTACGAGCAGTACTTC,CASSSRGDTSYEQYF
TRBV12-5,-,TRBJ2-5,-,TGTGCTAGTGGCCGCCGTTCGGGTCAGGAGACCCAGTACTTC,CASGRRSGQETQYF
TRBV4-2,TRBD2,TRBJ2-1,-,TGTGCCAGCAGCCCATGGAAGACTAGCGGGGCCGACAATGAGCAGTTCTTC,CASSPWKTSGADNEQFF
TRBV6-1,-,TRBJ2-7,-,TGTGCCAGCAGTGAAGAAAGGGTGTCTACGCAGTACTTC,CASSEERVSTQYF
TRBV4-1,-,TRBJ1-1,-,TGCGCCAGCAGCCAAGATGGGACAATCCCAGAAGCTTTCTTT,CASSQDGTIPEAFF
TRBV5-1,-,TRBJ1-4,once,TGCGCCAGCAGCTCAACCCCAGGACCACCGCAACTGTTTTTT,CASSSTPGPPQLFF
TRBV25-1,-,TRBJ1-1,-,TGTGCCAGCAGCTGGGGGGGGACTGAAGCTTTCTTT,CASSWGGTEAFF
TRBV5-1,-,TRBJ1-1,-,TGCGCCAGCAGCTTGGCGGGGAGTGAAGCTTTCTTT,CASSLAGSEAFF